This T cell receptor (beta chain) was retrieved from a study of T-cell memory formation after mild COVID-19 (dated by TCRdb to the early 2020s). Broadly, across the study: TCR sequence clusters from the two donors were largely donor specific. T-cell clones expanding and contracting after mild COVID-19 in a couple of donors were tracked by longitudinal TCRalpha and TCRbeta repertoire sequencing. Two young, previously healthy adult volunteers, one female and one male, were included in the cohort.

Ficoll-Paque density gradient centrifugation was used to isolate PBMCs. For this clonotype: Which antigen it targets is not known. Base quality data are lacking; no much larger clone is found one base away.

For sequencing, an Illumina NovaSeq 6000 was employed. cDNA libraries for TCRalpha and TCRbeta were prepared by 5'RACE using constant-segment primers, with sample barcodes and unique molecular identifiers added. RNA was extracted from every sample with Trizol reagent. Library amplification was performed in two PCR steps, and a second sample barcode and Illumina TruSeq adapters were introduced in the second step. The libraries were sequenced on an Illumina NovaSeq using 2 x 150 bp paired-end reads. On the study's bioinformatics: Demultiplexing of reads and collapsing into UMI-guided consensus sequences were performed with migec v1.2.7. Using mixcr v2.1.11, UMI consensuses were aligned to TRA and TRB V and J templates and then assembled into clonotypes. A clonotype was counted as expanded or contracted only if both edgeR and NoisET called the change significant, with noise models trained on biological replicates. For edgeR calls, a false discovery rate-adjusted p below 0.01 and a log2 fold-change threshold of 1 were applied. As an exploratory analysis of dynamics, PCA with hierarchical clustering was applied to max-normalized trajectories of the 1000 most abundant clonotypes. Separately sequenced CD4+ and CD8+ repertoires were used to assign a CD4 or CD8 phenotype to each responding clone. TCRdb reprocessed the public reads (quality trimming at Q25 with fastp, clone calling with MiXCR) and kept in-frame beta chains. For every CDR3 protein sequence, its rows merge into one entry that carries the most common genes and DNA. In this record, the V and J calls reflect TCRdb's handling and not the investigators' own analysis. The sample includes 410,000 or so distinct CDR3 sequences, with 20% to 30% observed a single time. Approximately 14% of the sample rests with the top ten.

The V end loses 1 base and the J end loses 4 bases, and a stretch of 13 bases separates them. The CDR3, cysteine through phenylalanine, is 15 amino acids long. Kept here is only the CDR3 DNA, which spans 45 bases and is read in frame from base 1. According to the germline V gene, CDR1 reads SGHTA and CDR2 reads FQGNSA. Summary of the overall study and its limitations: From day 15 to 85, contracting clones showed balanced CD4/CD8 phenotypes, whereas a second wave of clones that expanded from day 15 to 37 leaned towards CD4+. Contracting CD4+ clones turned up mainly in the CM and EM memory subsets, whereas EMRA was where CD8+ clones were enriched. Some responding clones were detected in pre-infection memory, suggesting pre-existing cross-reactive memory T cells joined the SARS-CoV-2 response. Only a couple of mild cases were covered in the study, and larger cohorts including severe cases with pre-infection samples were considered necessary. SARS-CoV-2 specificity of the second-wave clones peaking on day 37 was not confirmed.

Sequencing was performed on PBMCs or a T cell subset sorted from them (not recorded which). The rearranged segments are TRBV7-2 and TRBJ1-2; TRBD1 could be the D gene, as 5 bases match. The TCR was taken from an adult woman who had mild COVID-19 (a few samples of this study predate the infection). The sample titles of this study are shuffled in the database, so cell type and time point are left out; the donor was told from shared clones. The CDR3 protein is CASSLGQGSVYGYTF. The DNA is as follows: TGTGCCAGCAGCTTAGGGCAGGGCTCGGTCTATGGCTACACCTTC.